This TCR beta chain originates from a study of blood T cells in healthy people across ages (dated by TCRdb to the mid-2010s). Some background on the complete study: Template switching captured roughly one uniquely barcoded TCR beta cDNA molecule per two T cells in model experiments. For two donors (one aged 18 to 30 and one aged 80 or older), the study analyzed two additional independent replicas of 1 million unique cDNA reads from the same blood draw. The donors were split into four age groups: young (average roughly 15 years), middle-aged (roughly 42), aged (more than 60) and long-lived (more than 80). To avoid experimental bias, donors of different ages were spread randomly across the sequencing lanes. To track age-related changes in TCR beta repertoire diversity, the study relied on deep sequencing normalized with unique cDNA molecular identifiers.

Receptor amplification or capture employed 5' RACE. The sequencer listed for this sample is Illumina HiSeq 2500. The second PCR ran for about 6 to 12 cycles and used a J-beta primer mix along with a sample-barcoded 5' primer. A template-switch 5' adaptor carrying 12 random nucleotides introduced a unique molecular identifier onto each TCR beta cDNA molecule. Each sample yielded at least 2.5 million CDR3-containing paired-end reads. All of the RNA was converted into first-strand cDNA using the Mint cDNA synthesis kit, with a TRBC-specific oligonucleotide serving as the primer. After uracil-DNA glycosylase treatment, a first 18-cycle PCR used universal primers M1SS and BC2_uni_R on all cDNA. On the study's bioinformatics: Each sample was normalized by randomly selecting 1 million high-quality reads, each carrying a distinct molecular identifier. Instead of being binned into consensus sequences, reads that shared molecular identifiers were thrown out. MiTCR, set to a Q25 quality threshold and the strictest error-elimination algorithm, was used for CDR3 identification, clonotype clustering and error correction. A nonparametric unseen species model with Euler transformation was used to estimate lower-bound total TCR beta diversity. TCRdb redid the processing of the public reads, applying fastp at Q25 and MiXCR, and retained in-frame beta chains. Entries that share a CDR3 protein sequence are merged under the most common genes and DNA. The V and J calls follow TCRdb's processing rather than the paper's. This sample comprises about 1.8 million distinct CDR3 sequences, about 50% of them detected only once. The ten largest account for 2% to 2.5% of the sample.

Here is what the overall study found, with its caveats: Compared with the aged group, more naive CD4+ T cells, fewer expanded clones and increased TCR diversity were shown by the long-lived group, suggesting age selection. Observed TCR beta diversity per million T cells fell roughly linearly with age, and a significant reduction was already apparent by age roughly 40. Donor CMV infection status was unknown, potentially confounding age-related changes in expanded clonotypes. Conclusive comparison of naive and antigen-experienced compartments was prevented by the profiling of bulk unsorted PBMCs. A strong correlation was found between observed TCR beta diversity and the percentage of naive T cells measured by flow cytometry. Estimates of total diversity based on one million sequenced T cells were considered lower bounds and underestimates.

Counted from cysteine to phenylalanine, this CDR3 has 13 amino acids. The kept DNA is CDR3 alone, 39 bases in frame from the first base. CDR1 KGHSH and CDR2 LQKENI are derived from the germline V gene. Trimming takes 3 bases from V and 6 bases from J, and the germline ends sit 11 bases apart. Donors were 39 systemically healthy Caucasian individuals from Russia aged about 6 to 100 years. Approximately 9.3 milliliters of peripheral blood were drawn from each donor into EDTA-treated Vacutainer tubes. PBMCs were isolated by Ficoll-Paque density-gradient centrifugation, with at least 6 million obtained per sample. Total RNA was extracted from PBMCs with Trizol reagent, with at least 6 micrograms obtained per sample. For every donor, an aliquot of PBMCs went through flow cytometry to measure the percentages of naive CD45RAhigh/CD27high T cells. Notes on this clonotype: The clone's antigen remains unknown. No quality values exist for individual bases; no much larger clone is one base distant.

The chain uses TRBV18 and TRBJ1-2; no D gene can be assigned with confidence. The clonotype originates from a woman aged 40-49 years in good health. Sequencing used blood. The DNA sequence is TGTGCCAGCTCACCGGGTGGTTCTGATGGCTACACCTTC. Its protein reads: CASSPGGSDGYTF.